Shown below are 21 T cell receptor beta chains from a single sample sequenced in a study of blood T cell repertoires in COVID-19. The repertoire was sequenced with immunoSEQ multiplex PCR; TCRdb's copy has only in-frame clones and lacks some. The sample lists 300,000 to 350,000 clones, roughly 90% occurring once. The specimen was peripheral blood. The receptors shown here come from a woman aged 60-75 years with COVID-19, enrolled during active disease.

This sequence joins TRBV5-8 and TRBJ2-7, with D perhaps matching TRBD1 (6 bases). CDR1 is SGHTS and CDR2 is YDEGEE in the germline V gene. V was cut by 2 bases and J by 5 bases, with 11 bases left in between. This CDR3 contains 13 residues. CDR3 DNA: TGTGCCAGCAGCTTCTACAGGGTCCACGAGCAGTACTTC. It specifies CASSFYRVHEQYF.

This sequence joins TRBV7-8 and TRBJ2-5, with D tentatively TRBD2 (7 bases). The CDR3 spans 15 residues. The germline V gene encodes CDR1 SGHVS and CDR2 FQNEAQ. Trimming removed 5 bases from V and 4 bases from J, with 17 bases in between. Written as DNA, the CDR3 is TGTGCCAGCAGCCCCATCGGACTAGGGGGAGAGACCCAGTACTTC. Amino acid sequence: CASSPIGLGGETQYF.

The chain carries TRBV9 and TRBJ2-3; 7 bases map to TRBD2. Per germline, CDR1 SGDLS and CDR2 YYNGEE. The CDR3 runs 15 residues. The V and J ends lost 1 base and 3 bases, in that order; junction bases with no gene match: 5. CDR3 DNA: TGTGCCAGCAGCGTACTTGAGGGAGGGACAGATACGCAGTATTTT. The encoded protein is CASSVLEGGTDTQYF.

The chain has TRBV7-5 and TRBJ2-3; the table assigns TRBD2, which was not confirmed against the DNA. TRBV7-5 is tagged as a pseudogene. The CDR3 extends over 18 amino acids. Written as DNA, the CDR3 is TGTGCCAGAAGCTTAAGGGGCTGGAGGGACTCTCGCACAGATACGCAGTATTTT. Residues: CARSLRGWRDSRTDTQYF.

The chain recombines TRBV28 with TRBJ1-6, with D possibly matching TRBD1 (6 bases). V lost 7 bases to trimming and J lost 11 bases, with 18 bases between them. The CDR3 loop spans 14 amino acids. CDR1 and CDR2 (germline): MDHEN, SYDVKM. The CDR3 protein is CASTNTGFRAPLHF. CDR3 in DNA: TGTGCCAGCACCAACACAGGGTTTAGGGCACCCCTCCACTTT.

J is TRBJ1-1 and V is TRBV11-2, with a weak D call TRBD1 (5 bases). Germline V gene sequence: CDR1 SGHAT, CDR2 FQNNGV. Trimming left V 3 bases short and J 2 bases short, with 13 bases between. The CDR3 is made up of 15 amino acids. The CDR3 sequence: CASSFTDTPNTEAFF. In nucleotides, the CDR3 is TGTGCCAGCAGCTTCACGGACACCCCTAACACTGAAGCTTTCTTT.

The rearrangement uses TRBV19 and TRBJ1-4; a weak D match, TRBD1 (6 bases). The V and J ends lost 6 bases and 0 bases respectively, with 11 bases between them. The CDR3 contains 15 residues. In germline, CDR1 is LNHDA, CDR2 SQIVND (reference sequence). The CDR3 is CASRDRQATNEKLFF. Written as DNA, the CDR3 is TGTGCCAGTAGGGACAGACAGGCAACTAATGAAAAACTGTTTTTT.

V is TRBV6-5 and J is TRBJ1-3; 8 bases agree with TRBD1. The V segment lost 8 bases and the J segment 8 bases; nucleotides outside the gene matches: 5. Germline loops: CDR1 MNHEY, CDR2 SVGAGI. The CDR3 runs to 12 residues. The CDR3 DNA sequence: TGTGCCAGCGCCAGGGGGCTGGACACCATATATTTT. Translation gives CASARGLDTIYF.

The CDR3 reads CASSPRMRGASTDTQYF. The DNA of the CDR3 is TGTGCCAGCAGCCCACGGATGCGGGGGGCGAGCACAGATACGCAGTATTTT. V is TRBV7-3 and J is TRBJ2-3; TRBD2 matches 8 bases. Losses at the gene ends were 5 bases for V and 0 bases for J; bases not matched to a gene: 10. In germline, CDR1 is SGHTA, CDR2 FQGTGA. This CDR3 is built from 17 residues.

The CDR3 nucleotides are TGTGCCAGCAGTCGGCTACCCCAGGGTAACTATGGCTACACCTTC. Translating it yields CASSRLPQGNYGYTF. This chain links TRBV2 with TRBJ1-2; possible D gene TRBD1, 5 bases. Trimming cost V 5 bases and J 1 base, with 14 bases left between them. The CDR3 is 15 residues long. CDR1 SNHLY and CDR2 FYNNEI come from the germline V gene.

The CDR3 DNA reads as TGTGCCAGCTCAGGACTAGCGGGAACCGGGGAGCTGTTTTTT. Amino acid sequence: CASSGLAGTGELFF. The rearrangement joins TRBV3-1 (or the pseudogene TRBV3-2) to TRBJ2-2; TRBD2 aligns across 12 bases. With V trimmed by 8 bases and J by 5 bases, 3 bases remained unmatched. The CDR3 runs 14 residues. Germline V gene data show CDR1 as LGHDT and CDR2 as YNNKEL (reference sequence).

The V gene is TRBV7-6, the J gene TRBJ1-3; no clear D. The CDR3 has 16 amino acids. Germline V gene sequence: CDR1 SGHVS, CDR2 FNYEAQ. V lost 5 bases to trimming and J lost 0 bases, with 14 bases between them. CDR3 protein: CASSAGIRTSGNTIYF. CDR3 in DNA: TGTGCCAGCAGCGCCGGGATTAGGACCTCTGGAAACACCATATATTTT.

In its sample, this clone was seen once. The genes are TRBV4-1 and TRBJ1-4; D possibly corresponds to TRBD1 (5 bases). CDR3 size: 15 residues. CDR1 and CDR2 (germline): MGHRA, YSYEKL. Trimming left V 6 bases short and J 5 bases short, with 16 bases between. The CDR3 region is CASSRVGGSNEKLFF. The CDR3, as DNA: TGCGCCAGCAGTCGGGTGGGGGGGTCGAATGAAAAACTGTTTTTT.

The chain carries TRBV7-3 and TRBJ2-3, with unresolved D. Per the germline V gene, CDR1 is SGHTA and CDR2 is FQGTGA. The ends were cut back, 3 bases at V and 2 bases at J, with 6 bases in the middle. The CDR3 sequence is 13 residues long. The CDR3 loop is CASSFVVTDTQYF. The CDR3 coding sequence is TGTGCCAGCAGCTTCGTCGTCACAGATACGCAGTATTTT.

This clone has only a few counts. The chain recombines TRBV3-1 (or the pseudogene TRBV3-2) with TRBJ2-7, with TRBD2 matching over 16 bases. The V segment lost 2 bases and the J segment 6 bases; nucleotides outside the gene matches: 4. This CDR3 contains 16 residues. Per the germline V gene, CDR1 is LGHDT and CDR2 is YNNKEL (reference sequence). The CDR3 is CASSQSGLAGGLEQYF. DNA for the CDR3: TGTGCCAGCAGCCAATCGGGACTAGCGGGGGGGCTCGAGCAGTACTTC.

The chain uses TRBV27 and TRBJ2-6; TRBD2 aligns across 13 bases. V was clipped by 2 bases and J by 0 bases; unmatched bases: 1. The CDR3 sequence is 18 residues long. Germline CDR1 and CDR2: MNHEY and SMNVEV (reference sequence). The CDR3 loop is CASSLGLAGVSGANVLTF. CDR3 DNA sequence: TGTGCCAGCAGTTTAGGACTAGCGGGGGTCTCTGGGGCCAACGTCCTGACTTTC.

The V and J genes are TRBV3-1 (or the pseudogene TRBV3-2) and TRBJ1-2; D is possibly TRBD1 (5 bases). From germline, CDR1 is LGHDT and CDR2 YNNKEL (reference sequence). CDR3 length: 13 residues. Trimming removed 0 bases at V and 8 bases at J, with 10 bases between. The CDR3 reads CASSQEGRGGYTF. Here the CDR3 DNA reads TGTGCCAGCAGCCAAGAGGGGAGGGGCGGCTACACCTTC.

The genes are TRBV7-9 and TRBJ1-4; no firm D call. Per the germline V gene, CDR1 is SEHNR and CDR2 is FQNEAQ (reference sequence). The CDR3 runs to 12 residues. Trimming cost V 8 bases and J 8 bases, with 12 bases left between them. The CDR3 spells CASRRAVEKLFF. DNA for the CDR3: TGTGCCAGCCGGAGGGCGGTGGAAAAACTGTTTTTT. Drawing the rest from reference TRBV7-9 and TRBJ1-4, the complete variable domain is DTGVSQNPRHKITKRGQNVTFRCDPISEHNRLYWYRQTLGQGPEFLTYFQNEAQLEKSRLLSDRFSAERPKGSFSTLEIQRTEQGDSAMYLCASRRAVEKLFFGSGTQLSVL.

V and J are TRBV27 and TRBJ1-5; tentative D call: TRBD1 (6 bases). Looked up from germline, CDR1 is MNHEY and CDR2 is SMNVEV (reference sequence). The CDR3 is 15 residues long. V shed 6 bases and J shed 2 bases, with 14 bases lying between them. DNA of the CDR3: TGTGCCAGCAGAGGGGGGGGTCGGCGCAATCAGCCCCAGCATTTT. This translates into CASRGGGRRNQPQHF.

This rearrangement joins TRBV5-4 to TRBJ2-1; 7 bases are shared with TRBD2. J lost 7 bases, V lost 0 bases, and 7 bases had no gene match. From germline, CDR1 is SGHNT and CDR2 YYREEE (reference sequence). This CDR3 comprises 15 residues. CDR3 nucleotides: TGTGCCAGCAGCTTGGTCGGGGGAGGGAGGAATGAGCAGTTCTTC. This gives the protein CASSLVGGGRNEQFF.

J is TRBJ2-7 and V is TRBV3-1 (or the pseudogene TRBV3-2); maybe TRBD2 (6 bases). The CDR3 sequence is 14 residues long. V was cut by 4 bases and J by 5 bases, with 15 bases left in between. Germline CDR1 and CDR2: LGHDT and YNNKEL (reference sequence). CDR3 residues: CASSPGLPGDEQYF. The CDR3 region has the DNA TGTGCCAGCAGCCCGGGACTCCCTGGGGACGAGCAGTACTTC.